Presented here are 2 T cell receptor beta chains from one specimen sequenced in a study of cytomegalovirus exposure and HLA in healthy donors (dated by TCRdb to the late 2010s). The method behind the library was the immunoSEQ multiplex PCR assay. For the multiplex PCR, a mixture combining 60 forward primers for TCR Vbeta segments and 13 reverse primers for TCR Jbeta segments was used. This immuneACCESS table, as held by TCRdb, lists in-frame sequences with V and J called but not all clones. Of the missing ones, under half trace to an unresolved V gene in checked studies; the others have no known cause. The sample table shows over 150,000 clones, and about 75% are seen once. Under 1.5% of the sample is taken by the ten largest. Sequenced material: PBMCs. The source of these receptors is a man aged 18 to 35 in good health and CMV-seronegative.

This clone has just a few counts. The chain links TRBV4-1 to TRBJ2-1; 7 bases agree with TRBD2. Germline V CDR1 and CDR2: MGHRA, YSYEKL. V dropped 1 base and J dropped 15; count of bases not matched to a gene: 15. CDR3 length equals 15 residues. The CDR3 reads CASSQGPLAVEKVFF. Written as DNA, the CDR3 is TGCGCCAGCAGCCAAGGACCCCTAGCGGTAGAAAAGGTGTTCTTC.

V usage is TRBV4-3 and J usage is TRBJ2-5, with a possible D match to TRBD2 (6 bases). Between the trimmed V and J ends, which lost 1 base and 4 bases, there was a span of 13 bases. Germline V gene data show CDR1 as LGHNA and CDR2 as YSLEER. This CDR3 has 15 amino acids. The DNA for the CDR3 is TGCGCCAGCAGCCAAGTGGGTCCGGGGGTAGAGACCCAGTACTTC. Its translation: CASSQVGPGVETQYF.